Following are 27 T cell receptor beta chains from one sample sequenced in a study of Graves' ophthalmopathy and Graves' hyperthyroidism. RNA transcripts served as template for amplifying TCR beta CDR3 sequences. After a first-round RT-PCR with HTBI primers, a second-round multiplex PCR was run. TCRdb fed the multiplex PCR reads into MiXCR, producing one record per CDR3 protein. The sample yields approximately 540,000 distinct CDR3 sequences, 35% to 40% seen once. Sequencing was done on a sample of peripheral blood or thyroid tissue (not recorded which). These TCRs come from an adult man with Graves' hyperthyroidism.

This clonotype was observed a few times. The chain links TRBV6-1 to TRBJ2-7; TRBD2 matches 13 bases. The CDR3 extends over 16 amino acids. V shed 4 bases and J 1 base; nucleotides not matched to a gene: 4. Germline lookup yields CDR1 MNHNS and CDR2 SASEGT. This CDR3 is CASSAGLAGASYEQYF. In DNA form, the CDR3 reads TGTGCCAGCAGTGCAGGACTAGCGGGAGCGTCCTACGAGCAGTACTTC.

This clonotype was found many times. The chain uses TRBV29-1 and TRBJ1-1; D remains ambiguous. CDR1 and CDR2 from the germline V gene are SQVTM and ANQGSEA. The ends were cut back, 6 bases at V and 1 base at J, with 9 bases in the middle. The CDR3 runs 12 residues. The CDR3 is CSVRRGNTEAFF. Here the CDR3 DNA reads TGCAGCGTCCGGAGAGGGAACACTGAAGCTTTCTTT.

In this sample, this clonotype turned up many times. This chain connects TRBV5-1 to TRBJ2-7, with D perhaps TRBD1 or TRBD2 (5 bases each). The CDR3 loop spans 15 amino acids. Germline CDR1 SGHRS, CDR2 YFSETQ. Trimming pared 7 bases from V and 4 bases from J, leaving 21 bases between. The CDR3 protein is CASAKVVGDGYEQYF. The CDR3 coding sequence is TGCGCCAGCGCTAAGGTGGTAGGGGACGGATACGAGCAGTACTTC.

This clonotype came up once. The V and J genes are TRBV7-6 and TRBJ1-1, with D maybe TRBD1 (5 bases). CDR1 is SGHVS, CDR2 FNYEAQ, per germline. The V end was cut by 5 bases, the J end by 12 bases, with 22 bases between. This CDR3 has 14 amino acids. Here the CDR3 DNA reads TGTGCCAGCAGCATAACACTGGGTAGGGGAAGGACTTTCTTT. It codes for CASSITLGRGRTFF.

The rearrangement uses TRBV7-8 and TRBJ1-2; unclear D gene. This CDR3 spans 14 amino acids. Trimming removed 5 bases from V and 3 bases from J, with 13 bases in between. Germline V gene sequence: CDR1 SGHVS, CDR2 FQNEAQ. The CDR3 DNA reads TGTGCCAGCAGCGTGCGCATGTGGGACTATGGCTACACCTTC. Residues: CASSVRMWDYGYTF.

This clonotype showed up many times. The gene calls are TRBV7-9 and TRBJ2-5; TRBD1 aligns across 9 bases. The CDR3 has 16 residues. Germline V lookup: CDR1 SEHNR, CDR2 FQNEAQ (reference sequence). Trimming removed 3 bases from V and 2 bases from J; junction bases left unmatched: 7. CDR3 loop: CASSLVAGQGQETQYF. In nucleotides, the CDR3 is TGTGCCAGCAGCTTGGTCGCCGGACAGGGGCAAGAGACCCAGTACTTC.

This clonotype was seen many times. The rearrangement links TRBV5-1 to TRBJ2-7, with TRBD2 matching 10 bases. The CDR3 is 15 amino acids. Trimming took 4 bases from V and 1 from J; bases not matched to a gene: 5. Germline loops: CDR1 SGHRS, CDR2 YFSETQ. In DNA form, the CDR3 reads TGCGCCAGCAGCCACTCACTAGCGGGGTCCTACGAGCAGTACTTC. The encoded protein is CASSHSLAGSYEQYF.

The V gene is TRBV7-8, the J gene TRBJ1-4; 7 positions agree with TRBD1. This CDR3 comprises 15 residues. Trimming took 0 bases from V and 8 from J; bases not matched to a gene: 6. The germline gives CDR1 SGHVS, CDR2 FQNEAQ. CDR3 in amino acids: CASSLAGDSREKLFF. CDR3 DNA sequence: TGTGCCAGCAGCTTAGCGGGGGACAGTCGGGAAAAACTGTTTTTT.

The sample holds many counts of this clonotype. A read error may explain this, as a much larger clone is one base away. The chain employs TRBV6-1 and TRBJ1-5; D uncertain. The V and J ends lost 4 bases and 0 bases respectively, with 4 bases between them. Per germline, CDR1 MNHNS and CDR2 SASEGT. This CDR3 has 13 residues. The CDR3 here is CASSADSNQPQHF. In DNA, the CDR3 is TGTGCCAGCAGTGCAGATAGCAATCAGCCCCAGCATTTT.

The gene calls are TRBV7-3 and TRBJ2-2; unclear D gene. In germline, CDR1 is SGHTA, CDR2 FQGTGA. V dropped 0 bases and J dropped 0 bases, with 11 bases sitting between them. The CDR3 sequence is 17 residues long. CDR3 residues: CASSLTLTGANTGELFF. The CDR3 coding sequence is TGTGCCAGCAGCTTAACCTTGACTGGCGCGAACACCGGGGAGCTGTTTTTT.

This clonotype showed up many times. The rearrangement joins TRBV20-1 to TRBJ1-6, with 7 nucleotides matching TRBD1. The CDR3 consists of 16 residues. CDR1 is DFQATT and CDR2 is SNEGSKA in the germline V gene (reference sequence). V shed 7 bases, J shed 0 bases, and the junction held 9 bases outside the gene matches. This chain's CDR3 is CSVPPGGVSYNSPLHF. The CDR3 nucleotides are TGCAGTGTTCCCCCAGGGGGGGTCTCCTATAATTCACCCCTCCACTTT.

This clonotype was seen only a few times. Given a much more abundant clone one base away, this may be a read error. No conserved phenylalanine or tryptophan is present at the end of the CDR3, so a read error is the likely explanation. The genes are TRBV24-1 and TRBJ2-7; D is ambiguous. CDR1 is KGHDR and CDR2 is SFDVKD in the germline V gene. Trimming cost V 6 bases and J 1 base, with 9 bases left between them. The CDR3 has 13 residues. The CDR3 DNA is TGTGCCACCAGTCTCTCAGGATCCTACGAGCAGTACCTC. Amino acid sequence: CATSLSGSYEQYL.

There are many counts of this clonotype. This chain links TRBV2 with TRBJ1-4, with 8 bases fitting TRBD1. Germline-derived CDR1 and CDR2 are SNHLY and FYNNEI. This CDR3 has 15 residues. With 4 bases clipped from V and 10 bases from J, the junction kept 11 bases outside the gene matches. The CDR3 nucleotides are TGTGCCAGCAGTGTAGGAGGACAGGGAGGAGGAAAACTGTTTTTT. The encoded protein is CASSVGGQGGGKLFF.

This clonotype showed up just a few times. The genes are TRBV2 and TRBJ2-5; D unclear. Per the germline V gene, CDR1 is SNHLY and CDR2 is FYNNEI. CDR3 length equals 8 residues. Trimming shortened V by 4 bases and J by 9 bases, and 0 bases separated the two germline ends. CDR3 residues: CASSAQYF. CDR3 bases: TGTGCCAGCAGTGCCCAGTACTTC.

The chain carries TRBV19 and TRBJ2-3; 9 positions match TRBD2. CDR3 length: 18 residues. Trimming cost V 5 bases and J 3 bases; bases outside gene matches: 15. Germline V CDR1 and CDR2: LNHDA, SQIVND (reference sequence). The CDR3 DNA reads TGTGCCAGTAGTGTCAAAAGCGGAGGTAGCGGGAGAACAGATACGCAGTATTTT. This codes for CASSVKSGGSGRTDTQYF.

This clonotype has ten or more counts. This may arise from a read error, as a much more abundant clone is one base away. J is TRBJ1-1 and V is TRBV24-1, with a weak D call TRBD1 (6 bases). V shed 2 bases and J shed 4 bases, with 10 bases lying between them. The CDR3 extends over 14 amino acids. CDR1 and CDR2 (germline): KGHDR, SFDVKD. DNA of the CDR3: TGTGCCACCAGTGATTCAGGGGTAAGCACTGAAGCTTTCTTT. This sequence encodes CATSDSGVSTEAFF.

This clonotype was picked up many times. The chain uses TRBV19 and TRBJ1-1, with D possibly being TRBD1 (5 bases). The germline gives CDR1 LNHDA, CDR2 SQIVND (reference sequence). There are 15 residues in the CDR3. V was shortened by 7 bases and J by 4 bases, with 19 bases between the two germline ends. The CDR3 reads CASTPRAGLSTEAFF. CDR3 DNA: TGTGCCAGTACCCCACGGGCGGGGCTTAGCACTGAAGCTTTCTTT.

In this sample, this clonotype turned up a few times. V gene TRBV7-2 combines with J gene TRBJ2-7; no clear D gene. The J call may be mistaken, given a closer DNA end match to TRBJ2-1. CDR1 SGHTA and CDR2 FQGNSA come from the germline V gene. The CDR3 sequence is 14 residues long. CDR3 residues: CASSLRVAYNEQFF. The CDR3 nucleotides read TGTGCCAGCAGCTTAAGAGTGGCCTACAATGAGCAGTTCTTC.

Details on this clonotype: One base away lies a much larger clone, so this may be a sequencing read error. The chain is built from TRBV20-1 and TRBJ2-7, with D perhaps matching TRBD1 or TRBD2 (6 bases each). V lost 1 base to trimming and J lost 0 bases, with 10 bases between them. Germline V lookup: CDR1 DFQATT, CDR2 SNEGSKA (reference sequence). This CDR3 has 14 amino acids. The CDR3 region is CSARVWGASYEQYF. The DNA for the CDR3 is TGCAGTGCTAGAGTGTGGGGGGCCTCCTACGAGCAGTACTTC.

Many counts were recorded for this clonotype. The chain links TRBV20-1 to TRBJ1-1; D possibly corresponds to TRBD1 (6 bases). Looked up from germline, CDR1 is DFQATT and CDR2 is SNEGSKA (reference sequence). This CDR3 contains 13 residues. Between the trimmed V and J ends, which lost 5 bases and 1 base, there was a span of 11 bases. CDR3 in DNA: TGCAGTGCTCCTGACAGGAGGAACACTGAAGCTTTCTTT. This sequence encodes CSAPDRRNTEAFF.

This clonotype was observed many times. The CDR3 is CSAARSQGTEQYF. CDR3 nucleotide sequence: TGCAGTGCTGCCCGATCGCAGGGCACCGAGCAGTACTTC. The chain links TRBV20-1 to TRBJ2-7; D might be TRBD1 (5 bases). Germline loops: CDR1 DFQATT, CDR2 SNEGSKA (reference sequence). Trimming shortened V by 5 bases and J by 6 bases, and 17 bases separated the two germline ends. There are 13 residues in the CDR3.

The chain carries TRBV5-1 and TRBJ2-7; perhaps TRBD1 as D (6 bases). V lost 1 base, J lost 7 bases, and 15 bases lay in between. This CDR3 is built from 14 residues. The germline V gene encodes CDR1 SGHRS and CDR2 YFSETQ. The chain's CDR3 is CASSLTGPYNEQYF. CDR3 nucleotides: TGCGCCAGCAGCTTGACAGGGCCCTACAATGAGCAGTACTTC.

The CDR3 reads CASSQTGVADTGELFF. CDR3 DNA: TGTGCCAGCAGCCAGACAGGGGTTGCGGACACCGGGGAGCTGTTTTTT. J is TRBJ2-2 and V is TRBV5-4, with TRBD1 identical over 8 bases. Germline loops: CDR1 SGHNT, CDR2 YYREEE (reference sequence). The V and J ends lost 4 bases and 3 bases, in that order; junction bases with no gene match: 8. The CDR3 has 16 residues.

This clonotype was counted at least ten times. At one end, the junction sequence differs from germline, possibly due to a read error. The chain carries TRBV29-1 and TRBJ1-2; no clear D. The CDR3 spans 12 residues. Germline V gene data show CDR1 as SQVTM and CDR2 as ANQGSEA. Written as DNA, the CDR3 is TGCAGCGTTGAAGGGGAAGTGCAGGAGCATTTCTTC. Protein product: CSVEGEVQEHFF. The variable domain in full, completed from reference TRBV29-1 and TRBJ1-2, reads SAVISQKPSRDICQRGTSLTIQCQVDSQVTMMFWYRQQPGQSLTLIATANQGSEATYESGFVIDKFPISRPNLTFSTLTVSNMSPEDSSIYLCSVEGEVQEHFFGSGTRLTVV.

This clonotype was seen repeatedly, ten times or more. The gene calls are TRBV14 and TRBJ1-2; D may be TRBD1 (5 bases). V dropped 3 bases and J dropped 7 bases, with 15 bases sitting between them. CDR1 SGHDN and CDR2 FVKESK come from the germline V gene. The CDR3 consists of 14 residues. The CDR3 protein is CASSQGRLGLGYTF. For the CDR3, the DNA is TGTGCCAGCAGCCAGGGGCGCCTGGGTCTTGGCTACACCTTC.

This clonotype occurred many times. The V call is TRBV20-1, the J call TRBJ2-7, with no clear D. The germline V and J ends were trimmed by 0 bases and 5 bases, with 5 bases remaining between them. The CDR3 consists of 11 residues. Germline loops: CDR1 DFQATT, CDR2 SNEGSKA (reference sequence). The CDR3 DNA sequence: TGCAGTGCTAGAGAACGACACGAGCAGTACTTC. As protein: CSARERHEQYF.

The V gene is TRBV7-9, the J gene TRBJ2-2; D is possibly TRBD1 or TRBD2 (6 bases each). Trimming took off 4 bases at V and 1 base at J, with 22 bases between the two ends. The CDR3 is 19 amino acids. Germline V CDR1 and CDR2: SEHNR, FQNEAQ (reference sequence). CDR3 bases: TGTGCCAGCAGCTATGGGGGGCATACGAGTAACGGGAACACCGGGGAGCTGTTTTTT. It specifies CASSYGGHTSNGNTGELFF.